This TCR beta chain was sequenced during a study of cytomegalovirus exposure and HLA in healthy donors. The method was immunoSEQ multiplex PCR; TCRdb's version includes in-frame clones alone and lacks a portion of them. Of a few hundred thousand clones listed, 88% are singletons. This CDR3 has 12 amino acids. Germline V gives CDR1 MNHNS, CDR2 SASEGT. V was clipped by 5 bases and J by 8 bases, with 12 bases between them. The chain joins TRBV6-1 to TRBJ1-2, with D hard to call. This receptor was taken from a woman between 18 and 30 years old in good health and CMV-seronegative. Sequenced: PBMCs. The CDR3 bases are TGTGCCAGCAGTCCTCCCGCCCGGGGCTACACCTTC. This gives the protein CASSPPARGYTF.